Sequencing of this T cell receptor (beta chain) was carried out in a study of blood T cell repertoires in COVID-19. Across the study: Specimens from acute and convalescent COVID-19 originated in the United States, Italy and Spain. Sample material is recorded as cDNA or gDNA derived from T cells, B-cell-depleted T cells, or PBMCs.

TCRdb's copy holds only in-frame clones and misses some; the assay was immunoSEQ multiplex PCR. The sample has about 370,000 clones, more than 80% seen once. V was pared by 4 bases and J by 8 bases, with 17 bases of the junction left unmatched. CDR1 is KGHDR, CDR2 SFDVKD, per germline. CDR3 length: 18 amino acids. Participants came from roughly 25 US areas, aged roughly 18 to 95 years. Categorization into cohorts depended on clinical history that participants reported. The rearrangement joins TRBV24-1 to TRBJ2-1; 9 bases map to TRBD2. Sequencing was done on a sample of PBMCs or T cells enriched from blood (not recorded which). The receptor was derived from a man between 18 and 35 years old who had recovered from COVID-19. As DNA, the CDR3 is TGTGCCACCAGTGAGTCCAGGGTGGCAGCGGGGGGCGGAGATGAGCAGTTCTTC. Translated, it gives CATSESRVAAGGGDEQFF.